The TCR beta chain described here comes from a study of shared T cell receptors in the human thymus. Sequenced by immunoSEQ multiplex PCR; TCRdb stores in-frame clones only, minus some. The sample has approximately 730,000 clones; 70% to 90% are singletons. The trim removed 5 bases at V and 2 bases at J, leaving 19 bases unmatched. This CDR3 is built from 19 residues. Germline V gene data show CDR1 as ENHRY and CDR2 as SYGVKD. These sequences were also reported in another study, on human thymus T cells. In that study: Resections from corrective heart surgery supplied the thymus tissue.

Material: thymocytes. The chain couples TRBV10-3 to TRBJ1-1, with 8 bases fitting TRBD1. This clonotype was sampled from a girl under three years old with a congenital heart defect. CDR3 DNA: TGTGCCATCAGTCTAACCGCTCGGACAGGGAAAGTGACCAACACTGAAGCTTTCTTT. Encoded protein: CAISLTARTGKVTNTEAFF.